This TCR beta chain derives from a study of blood T cell repertoires in COVID-19. In assigning cohorts, the study relied on participant-reported clinical history. TCRdb keeps only in-frame clones here, not all; method: immunoSEQ multiplex PCR. The sample has around 170,000 clones, approximately 84% seen once; the top ten hold roughly 7.3%. The CDR3 consists of 18 residues. V lost 2 bases and J lost 4, with 22 bases in between. Germline assignment: CDR1 SGHTA and CDR2 FQGTGA. The sample comprised PBMCs or T cells enriched from blood (not recorded which). This receptor was taken from a woman aged 50 to 65 who had recovered from COVID-19. The genes are TRBV7-3 and TRBJ2-3, with D perhaps TRBD2 (6 bases). CDR3 DNA: TGTGCCAGCAGCTTAGGTGCCCCCACTAGCTGGGCCGCAGATACGCAGTATTTT. Translation: CASSLGAPTSWAADTQYF.